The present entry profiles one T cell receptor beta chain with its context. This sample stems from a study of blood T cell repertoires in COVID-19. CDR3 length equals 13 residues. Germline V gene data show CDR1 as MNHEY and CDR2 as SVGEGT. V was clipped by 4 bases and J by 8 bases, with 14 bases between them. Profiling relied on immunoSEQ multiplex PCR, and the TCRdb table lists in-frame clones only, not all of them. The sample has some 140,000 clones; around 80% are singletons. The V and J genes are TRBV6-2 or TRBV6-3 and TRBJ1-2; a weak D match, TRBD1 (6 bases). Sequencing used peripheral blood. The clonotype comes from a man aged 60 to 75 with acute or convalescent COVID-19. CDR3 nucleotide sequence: TGTGCCAGCAGTTTATACAGGGATAACGGCTACACCTTC. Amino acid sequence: CASSLYRDNGYTF.